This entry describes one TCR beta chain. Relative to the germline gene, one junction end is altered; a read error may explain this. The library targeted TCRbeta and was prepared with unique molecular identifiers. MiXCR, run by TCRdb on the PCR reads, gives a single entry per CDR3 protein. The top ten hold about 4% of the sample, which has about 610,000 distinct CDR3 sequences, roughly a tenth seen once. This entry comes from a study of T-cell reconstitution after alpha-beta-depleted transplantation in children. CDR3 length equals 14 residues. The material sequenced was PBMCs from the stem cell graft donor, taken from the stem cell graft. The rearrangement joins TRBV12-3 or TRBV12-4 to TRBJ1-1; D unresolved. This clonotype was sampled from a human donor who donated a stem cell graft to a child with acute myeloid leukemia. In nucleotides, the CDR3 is TGTGCCAGCAGCCCCGCATTTGGGAACACTGAAGCTTTGTTT. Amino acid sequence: CASSPAFGNTEALF.